The rows below give T cell receptor beta chains drawn from one sample of a study of type 1 and type 2 diabetes patients. Via MiXCR, TCRdb re-called the multiplex PCR reads, giving one row per CDR3 protein. The data contain under 300,000 distinct CDR3 sequences, approximately 45% of them singletons. Material: peripheral blood mononuclear cells (PBMCs). Receptors originate from a man between 18 and 35 years old with type 2 diabetes. Each CDR3 is given with its conserved first and last residue. The D gene is left open where the match is weak. The size field is filled for only some rows; it gives once, few, many or a size class.

J gene | clone size | V gene | D gene | CDR3 DNA | CDR3 protein
TRBJ2-1 | - | TRBV7-3 | - | TGTGCCAGCAGTTTTGACTCCAATGAGCAGTTCTTC | CASSFDSNEQFF
TRBJ2-2 | - | TRBV5-1 | TRBD2 | TGCGCCAGCAGCTTGGCTAGCGGGGGGGCACGGACCGGGGAGCTGTTTTTT | CASSLASGGARTGELFF
TRBJ2-5 | - | TRBV7-6 | - | TGTGCCAGCACCGTTTCGGGGTCCACCCAAGAGACCCAGTACTTC | CASTVSGSTQETQYF
TRBJ2-1 | - | TRBV7-2 | TRBD1 | TGTGCCACCAGCAGAGATTTGGGGACAGGGCCAGAGACCCAGTTCTTC | CATSRDLGTGPETQFF
TRBJ1-4 | few | TRBV6-5 | - | TGTGCCAGCAGTCCAGGGAAGGGGAATGAAAAACTGTTTTTT | CASSPGKGNEKLFF
TRBJ1-3 | few | TRBV7-6 | - | TGTGCCAGCAGCTTATCGGGCCGGCCCGGAAACACCATATATTTT | CASSLSGRPGNTIYF
TRBJ1-1 | once | TRBV7-2 | - | TGTGCCAGCAGCTTAGATATCGTCCCGGGCACTGAAGCTTTCTTT | CASSLDIVPGTEAFF
TRBJ1-2 | many | TRBV15 | TRBD1 | TGTGCCACCAGCAGAGAGGACAGGGGCGGCGGCTACACCTTC | CATSREDRGGGYTF
TRBJ1-2 | - | TRBV9 | - | TGTGCCAGCAAGGGGATACGGGAGGGTGACTATGGCTACACCTTC | CASKGIREGDYGYTF
TRBJ1-2 | - | TRBV6-5 | - | TGTGCCAGCAGTTCAGGGTTAGCCTACACCTTC | CASSSGLAYTF
TRBJ2-3 | - | TRBV7-2 | - | TGTGCCAGCAGTCCACTTATGAGGGTCGGCACAGATACGCAGTATTTT | CASSPLMRVGTDTQYF
TRBJ1-2 | - | TRBV14 | - | TGTGCCAGCAGCCTCAGGATTGGGGGAAATCATTATGGCTACACCTTC | CASSLRIGGNHYGYTF
TRBJ1-3 | - | TRBV6-5 | - | TGTGCCAGCAGCGACACCAACTCTGGAAACACCATATATTTT | CASSDTNSGNTIYF
TRBJ1-5 | - | TRBV2 | - | TGTGCCAGCAGTTCGAGGGGGTCCCGGAGCAATCAGCCCCAGCATTTT | CASSSRGSRSNQPQHF
TRBJ1-2 | - | TRBV4-1 | - | TGCGCCAGCAGCCCGCAAACAGGAATAAGTGGCTACACCTTC | CASSPQTGISGYTF
TRBJ1-5 | few | TRBV30 | - | TGTGCCTGGAGGACCGACAGCCAAATGAATCAGCCCCAGCATTTT | CAWRTDSQMNQPQHF